Sequencing of this T cell receptor (beta chain) was carried out in a study of neurological immune-mediated disorders. The study built unsorted libraries from 2 million PBMCs kept at -80 C. V lost 6 bases to trimming and J lost 7 bases, with 20 bases between them. The germline CDR1 and CDR2 sequences are DFQATT and SNEGSKA (reference sequence). The CDR3 has 14 amino acids. Template-switch 5'RACE cDNA synthesis added a 10-nucleotide unique molecular identifier. Every sequencing run drew on 15-18 subjects and yielded over 180 million TCR-beta sequences. From the 5' RACE reads, TCRdb called clonotypes with MiXCR, one entry per CDR3 protein. The repertoire has around 70,000 distinct CDR3 sequences, around 5% of them found once; the top ten carry around 2.8%. Ten or more counts support this clonotype.

The sequence was collected from a woman in her thirties with multiple sclerosis. The chain uses TRBV20-1 and TRBJ2-3; the D call may be TRBD1 or TRBD2 (5 bases each). What was sequenced was PBMCs. The CDR3 coding sequence is TGCAGTGCCCCTCGGGAAGGGGTAGCTAATACGCAGTATTTT. This sequence encodes CSAPREGVANTQYF.